This TCR beta chain was retrieved from a study of early T cells in non-severe SARS-CoV-2 infection. In the study overall: Bulk RNA isolated from unsorted whole blood underwent sequencing; chains were not paired.

Points from the study as a whole: VDJdb matching favored anti-spike CD8 responses, missing private and CD4 specificities.

Germline V CDR1 and CDR2: MDHEN, SYDVKM. There are 11 residues in the CDR3. V gave up 8 bases and J gave up 8 bases, with 12 bases separating them. This clonotype was seen at least ten times. Its antigen is unknown. Unique molecular identifiers were attached to individual cDNA molecules. TCRdb independently ran MiXCR on the 5' RACE reads; one entry per CDR3 protein. Among 97,000 or so distinct CDR3 sequences listed, less than 15% were seen once. The rearrangement links TRBV28 to TRBJ1-1, with a possible D match to TRBD1 (5 bases). This clonotype was sampled from an adult who was a healthcare worker with PCR-confirmed SARS-CoV-2 infection or an uninfected control (not recorded which). The sample consisted of whole blood. The CDR3: CASSRGVEAFF. The CDR3 nucleotides are TGTGCCAGCTCGAGGGGTGTGGAAGCTTTCTTT. The full variable domain, in which reference TRBV28 and TRBJ1-1 provide the parts outside the CDR3, is DVKVTQSSRYLVKRTGEKVFLECVQDMDHENMFWYRQDPGLGLRLIYFSYDVKMKEKGDIPEGYSVSREKKERFSLILESASTNQTSMYLCASSRGVEAFFGQGTRLTVV.